The source of this T cell receptor beta chain is a study of cytomegalovirus exposure and HLA in healthy donors. Per germline, CDR1 MDHEN and CDR2 SYDVKM. Trimming stripped 2 bases from V and 2 bases from J, with 13 bases between. The length of the CDR3 is 15 residues. PCR amplification relied on 60 Vbeta primers (plus 13 Jbeta primers). The table came from immunoSEQ multiplex PCR; TCRdb's copy has only in-frame clones and leaves some out. This table holds about 100,000 clones, 75% found once. Note on this clone: Given the absence of the conserved phenylalanine or tryptophan at the CDR3 end, a read error is likely.

Material: PBMCs. V gene TRBV28 combines with J gene TRBJ2-7; D possibly corresponds to TRBD2 (6 bases). This sequence was found in a man in his fifties or sixties in good health and CMV-seronegative. The CDR3 loop is CASSLARDSPYEQYL. The CDR3 DNA is TGTGCCAGCAGTTTAGCCCGGGACTCCCCCTACGAGCAGTACCTC.